This passage covers 22 T cell receptor beta chains from one sample sequenced in a study of T cell changes during pregnancy in multiple sclerosis. The method was immunoSEQ multiplex PCR; TCRdb's version includes in-frame clones alone and lacks a portion of them. The sample holds 70,000 to 90,000 clones, over 80% seen once. Specimen: peripheral blood, collected in the first trimester of pregnancy. These receptors all come from a female donor with multiple sclerosis, enrolled in a pregnancy study.

The chain recombines TRBV19 with TRBJ2-5; 8 bases map to TRBD1. CDR1 and CDR2 from the germline V gene are LNHDA and SQIVND (reference sequence). This CDR3 spans 13 amino acids. J gave up 1 base and V 7 bases, and 2 bases lay outside the gene matches. Here the CDR3 DNA reads TGTGCCAGTACAGGGGGCCCCCAAGAGACCCAGTACTTC. It is translated as CASTGGPQETQYF.

V usage is TRBV28 and J usage is TRBJ2-2; 10 bases map to TRBD2. V lost 7 bases to trimming and J lost 5 bases; unmatched junction nucleotides: 10. There are 16 residues in the CDR3. Germline lookup yields CDR1 MDHEN and CDR2 SYDVKM. CDR3 residues: CASTPLWTSGTGELFF. Written as DNA, the CDR3 is TGTGCCAGCACCCCGTTATGGACTAGCGGAACCGGGGAGCTGTTTTTT.

Only one count was recorded for this clone. The rearrangement links TRBV7-9 to TRBJ1-5, with 7 positions matching TRBD1. This CDR3 has 16 residues. In germline, CDR1 is SEHNR, CDR2 FQNEAQ (reference sequence). The trim removed 5 bases at V and 5 bases at J, leaving 12 bases unmatched. The CDR3 nucleotides read TGTGCCAGCAGCCCAGGGCAGGGGGACACTGATCAGCCCCAGCATTTT. Protein: CASSPGQGDTDQPQHF.

J is TRBJ1-4 and V is TRBV28; D is possibly TRBD1 (5 bases). The CDR3 loop spans 15 amino acids. The ends were cut back, 4 bases at V and 6 bases at J, with 15 bases in the middle. CDR1 and CDR2 from the germline V gene are MDHEN and SYDVKM. The CDR3 DNA reads TGTGCCAGCAGTTCCCCAGGGATAAGGGATGAAAAACTGTTTTTT. This gives the protein CASSSPGIRDEKLFF.

The V call is TRBV15, the J call TRBJ2-2; D gene ambiguous. Germline CDR1 LNHNV, CDR2 YYDKDF (reference sequence). The CDR3 extends over 13 amino acids. The ends were cut back, 3 bases at V and 4 bases at J, with 6 bases in the middle. CDR3 protein: CATSSTTTGELFF. CDR3 in DNA: TGTGCCACCAGCAGCACTACCACCGGGGAGCTGTTTTTT.

The rearrangement joins TRBV30 to TRBJ1-4; D gene ambiguous. Germline-derived CDR1 and CDR2 are GTSNPN and SVGIG (reference sequence). V was shortened by 5 bases and J by 2 bases, with 6 bases between the two germline ends. The CDR3 totals 12 residues. The CDR3 reads CAWGSTNEKLFF. The CDR3 region has the DNA TGTGCCTGGGGGAGTACTAATGAAAAACTGTTTTTT.

The rearrangement links TRBV29-1 to TRBJ2-5; 7 bases agree with TRBD2. Germline assignment: CDR1 SQVTM and CDR2 ANQGSEA. The V and J ends lost 4 bases and 1 base, in that order; junction bases with no gene match: 15. CDR3 length: 17 residues. The CDR3 bases are TGCAGCGTTGCGGGCGGTCGGCGGGAGCGAATCCAAGAGACCCAGTACTTC. This encodes CSVAGGRRERIQETQYF.

The rearrangement joins TRBV2 to TRBJ1-3, with TRBD1 as a possible D gene (5 bases). CDR3 length: 14 amino acids. Germline V gene data show CDR1 as SNHLY and CDR2 as FYNNEI. V lost 4 bases and J 9 bases, leaving 16 bases between the germline ends. As DNA, the CDR3 is TGTGCCAGCAGTGGGGTCGGGGCCGGGGGCACCATATATTTT. It is translated as CASSGVGAGGTIYF.

This chain links TRBV7-2 with TRBJ2-7; TRBD2 matches 9 bases. The germline gives CDR1 SGHTA, CDR2 FQGNSA. V lost 2 bases to trimming and J lost 4 bases; unmatched junction nucleotides: 6. The CDR3 loop spans 15 amino acids. The CDR3 DNA follows: TGTGCCAGCAGCTTATTTCGCGGGGGGGCTTACGAGCAGTACTTC. Amino acids: CASSLFRGGAYEQYF.

In this sample, this clone turned up a few times. The chain employs TRBV7-2 and TRBJ1-1; no reliable D call. The germline V gene encodes CDR1 SGHTA and CDR2 FQGNSA. This CDR3 has 13 amino acids. V was cut by 2 bases and J by 7 bases, with 11 bases left in between. CDR3 loop: CASSLRTGDEAFF. The CDR3 region has the DNA TGTGCCAGCAGCTTAAGGACTGGGGATGAAGCTTTCTTT.

This clone has a single count. The chain links TRBV5-1 to TRBJ1-1; D unresolved. Trimming removed 7 bases from V and 4 bases from J, with 17 bases in between. CDR3 length: 14 amino acids. Germline V gene lookup returns CDR1 SGHRS and CDR2 YFSETQ. The CDR3 sequence is CASPYQMVGTEAFF. DNA of the CDR3: TGCGCCAGCCCCTATCAAATGGTTGGCACTGAAGCTTTCTTT.

This clone was seen once. The genes are TRBV7-9 and TRBJ1-1, with a weak D call TRBD1 (6 bases). With 1 base removed from V and 4 bases from J, the gap between germline ends came to 13 bases. The CDR3 is made up of 15 amino acids. The germline V gene has CDR1 SEHNR and CDR2 FQNEAQ (reference sequence). Written as DNA, the CDR3 is TGTGCCAGCAGCTTAGACCGGGGAGGGGGCACTGAAGCTTTCTTT. Protein product: CASSLDRGGGTEAFF.

This clone was observed a single time. J is TRBJ2-1 and V is TRBV19; TRBD1 agrees at 9 bases. Germline V lookup: CDR1 LNHDA, CDR2 SQIVND (reference sequence). The CDR3 extends over 14 amino acids. V was clipped by 5 bases and J by 4 bases; unmatched bases: 3. CDR3 residues: CASSSGQGYNEQFF. In DNA, the CDR3 is TGTGCCAGTAGTTCAGGACAGGGGTACAATGAGCAGTTCTTC.

This chain connects TRBV5-4 to TRBJ2-5, with a weak D call TRBD1 (5 bases). This CDR3 has 15 residues. The germline V gene has CDR1 SGHNT and CDR2 YYREEE (reference sequence). Trimming removed 4 bases at V and 2 bases at J, with 15 bases between. The chain's CDR3 is CASSVPGSRQETQYF. CDR3 DNA: TGTGCCAGCAGCGTACCAGGGTCGCGGCAAGAGACCCAGTACTTC.

This chain uses TRBV5-1 with TRBJ2-3; TRBD2 agrees at 14 bases. This CDR3 region has 16 residues. Losses at the gene ends were 3 bases for V and 7 bases for J; bases not matched to a gene: 7. Germline lookup yields CDR1 SGHRS and CDR2 YFSETQ. CDR3 DNA sequence: TGCGCCAGCAGCTCCATCCGGACTAGCGGGGGGAATACGCAGTATTTT. It encodes CASSSIRTSGGNTQYF.

The gene calls are TRBV9 and TRBJ1-4; D is ambiguous. The germline V gene encodes CDR1 SGDLS and CDR2 YYNGEE. The CDR3 length is 14 residues. V lost 0 bases and J 10 bases, leaving 13 bases between the germline ends. CDR3: CASSVAVGVGKLFF. CDR3 DNA sequence: TGTGCCAGCAGCGTAGCGGTCGGGGTGGGAAAACTGTTTTTT.

This chain joins TRBV6-1 and TRBJ2-7, with TRBD2 as a possible D gene (6 bases). Germline loops: CDR1 MNHNS, CDR2 SASEGT. The CDR3 totals 15 residues. V was clipped by 4 bases and J by 0 bases, with 13 bases between them. CDR3 sequence: CASSVRSGVSYEQYF. The CDR3 coding sequence is TGTGCCAGCAGTGTCCGCTCGGGGGTCTCCTACGAGCAGTACTTC.

V and J are TRBV11-2 and TRBJ2-7; TRBD1 matches at 9 bases. The CDR3 extends over 15 amino acids. CDR1 is SGHAT, CDR2 FQNNGV, per germline. V shed 4 bases, J shed 0 bases, and the junction held 4 bases outside the gene matches. CDR3 loop: CASSSMTGGSYEQYF. CDR3 DNA: TGTGCCAGCAGCTCGATGACAGGGGGCTCCTACGAGCAGTACTTC.

The V call is TRBV5-1, the J call TRBJ2-5; 8 bases align to TRBD1. The CDR3 length is 14 residues. The trim removed 4 bases at V and 3 bases at J, leaving 5 bases unmatched. Germline CDR1 is SGHRS and CDR2 is YFSETQ. The CDR3 nucleotides read TGCGCCAGCAGCCGGACAGGGTGGGAAGAGACCCAGTACTTC. It specifies CASSRTGWEETQYF.

V is TRBV6-5 and J is TRBJ1-1; TRBD1 is a possible D gene (6 bases). Germline values: CDR1 MNHEY, CDR2 SVGAGI. The CDR3 extends over 12 amino acids. Trimming shortened V by 4 bases and J by 5 bases, and 8 bases separated the two germline ends. The CDR3 coding sequence is TGTGCCAGCAGTTCGCAGGGGACTGAAGCTTTCTTT. Amino acids: CASSSQGTEAFF.

The chain has TRBV27 and TRBJ2-3; D perhaps matches TRBD1 (5 bases). Germline CDR1 and CDR2: MNHEY and SMNVEV (reference sequence). V dropped 5 bases and J dropped 0 bases, with 15 bases sitting between them. CDR3 size: 16 residues. The chain's CDR3 is CASSPPRQGSTDTQYF. DNA of the CDR3: TGTGCCAGCAGTCCCCCCAGGCAGGGTAGCACAGATACGCAGTATTTT.

V and J are TRBV4-3 and TRBJ1-5; perhaps TRBD1 as D (6 bases). The length of the CDR3 is 15 residues. Trimming took off 0 bases at V and 4 bases at J, with 10 bases between the two ends. The germline V gene encodes CDR1 LGHNA and CDR2 YSLEER. CDR3 protein: CASSQDGTGNQPQHF. The CDR3, as DNA: TGCGCCAGCAGCCAAGACGGCACAGGGAATCAGCCCCAGCATTTT.